This T cell receptor (beta chain) was sequenced for a study of tumor and adjacent non-tumor tissue in lung cancer. Study-wide results and limits: Significantly higher TCR diversity was found in tumor than normal lung. Tumor TCR diversity, when higher, was linked to shorter survival.

In the case of this clonotype: Its target is unknown. At one end, the junction sequence differs from germline, possibly due to a read error.

RNA was extracted from bulk tissue without any cell sorting. This non-tumor lung sample came from over 3 cm beyond the tumor edge. A modified ARM-PCR protocol with three rounds of nested PCR amplified TCRbeta. TCRdb analysed the multiplex PCR reads with MiXCR anew, one entry per CDR3 protein. The sample consists of roughly 69,000 distinct CDR3 sequences, 75% to 85% of them appearing once. Germline V gene data show CDR1 as LGHNT and CDR2 as FRNRAP. CDR3 size: 14 residues. The chain is built from TRBV12-5 and TRBJ2-7; D possibly corresponds to TRBD2 (5 bases). The sample taken for sequencing was distant non-tumor lung tissue. This TCR was sampled from a man aged 60-69 years with non-small cell lung cancer. The CDR3 coding sequence is TGTGCTAGTGGTTTGGCACGGGATAGTTACGGGCAGTACTTC. This codes for CASGLARDSYGQYF.